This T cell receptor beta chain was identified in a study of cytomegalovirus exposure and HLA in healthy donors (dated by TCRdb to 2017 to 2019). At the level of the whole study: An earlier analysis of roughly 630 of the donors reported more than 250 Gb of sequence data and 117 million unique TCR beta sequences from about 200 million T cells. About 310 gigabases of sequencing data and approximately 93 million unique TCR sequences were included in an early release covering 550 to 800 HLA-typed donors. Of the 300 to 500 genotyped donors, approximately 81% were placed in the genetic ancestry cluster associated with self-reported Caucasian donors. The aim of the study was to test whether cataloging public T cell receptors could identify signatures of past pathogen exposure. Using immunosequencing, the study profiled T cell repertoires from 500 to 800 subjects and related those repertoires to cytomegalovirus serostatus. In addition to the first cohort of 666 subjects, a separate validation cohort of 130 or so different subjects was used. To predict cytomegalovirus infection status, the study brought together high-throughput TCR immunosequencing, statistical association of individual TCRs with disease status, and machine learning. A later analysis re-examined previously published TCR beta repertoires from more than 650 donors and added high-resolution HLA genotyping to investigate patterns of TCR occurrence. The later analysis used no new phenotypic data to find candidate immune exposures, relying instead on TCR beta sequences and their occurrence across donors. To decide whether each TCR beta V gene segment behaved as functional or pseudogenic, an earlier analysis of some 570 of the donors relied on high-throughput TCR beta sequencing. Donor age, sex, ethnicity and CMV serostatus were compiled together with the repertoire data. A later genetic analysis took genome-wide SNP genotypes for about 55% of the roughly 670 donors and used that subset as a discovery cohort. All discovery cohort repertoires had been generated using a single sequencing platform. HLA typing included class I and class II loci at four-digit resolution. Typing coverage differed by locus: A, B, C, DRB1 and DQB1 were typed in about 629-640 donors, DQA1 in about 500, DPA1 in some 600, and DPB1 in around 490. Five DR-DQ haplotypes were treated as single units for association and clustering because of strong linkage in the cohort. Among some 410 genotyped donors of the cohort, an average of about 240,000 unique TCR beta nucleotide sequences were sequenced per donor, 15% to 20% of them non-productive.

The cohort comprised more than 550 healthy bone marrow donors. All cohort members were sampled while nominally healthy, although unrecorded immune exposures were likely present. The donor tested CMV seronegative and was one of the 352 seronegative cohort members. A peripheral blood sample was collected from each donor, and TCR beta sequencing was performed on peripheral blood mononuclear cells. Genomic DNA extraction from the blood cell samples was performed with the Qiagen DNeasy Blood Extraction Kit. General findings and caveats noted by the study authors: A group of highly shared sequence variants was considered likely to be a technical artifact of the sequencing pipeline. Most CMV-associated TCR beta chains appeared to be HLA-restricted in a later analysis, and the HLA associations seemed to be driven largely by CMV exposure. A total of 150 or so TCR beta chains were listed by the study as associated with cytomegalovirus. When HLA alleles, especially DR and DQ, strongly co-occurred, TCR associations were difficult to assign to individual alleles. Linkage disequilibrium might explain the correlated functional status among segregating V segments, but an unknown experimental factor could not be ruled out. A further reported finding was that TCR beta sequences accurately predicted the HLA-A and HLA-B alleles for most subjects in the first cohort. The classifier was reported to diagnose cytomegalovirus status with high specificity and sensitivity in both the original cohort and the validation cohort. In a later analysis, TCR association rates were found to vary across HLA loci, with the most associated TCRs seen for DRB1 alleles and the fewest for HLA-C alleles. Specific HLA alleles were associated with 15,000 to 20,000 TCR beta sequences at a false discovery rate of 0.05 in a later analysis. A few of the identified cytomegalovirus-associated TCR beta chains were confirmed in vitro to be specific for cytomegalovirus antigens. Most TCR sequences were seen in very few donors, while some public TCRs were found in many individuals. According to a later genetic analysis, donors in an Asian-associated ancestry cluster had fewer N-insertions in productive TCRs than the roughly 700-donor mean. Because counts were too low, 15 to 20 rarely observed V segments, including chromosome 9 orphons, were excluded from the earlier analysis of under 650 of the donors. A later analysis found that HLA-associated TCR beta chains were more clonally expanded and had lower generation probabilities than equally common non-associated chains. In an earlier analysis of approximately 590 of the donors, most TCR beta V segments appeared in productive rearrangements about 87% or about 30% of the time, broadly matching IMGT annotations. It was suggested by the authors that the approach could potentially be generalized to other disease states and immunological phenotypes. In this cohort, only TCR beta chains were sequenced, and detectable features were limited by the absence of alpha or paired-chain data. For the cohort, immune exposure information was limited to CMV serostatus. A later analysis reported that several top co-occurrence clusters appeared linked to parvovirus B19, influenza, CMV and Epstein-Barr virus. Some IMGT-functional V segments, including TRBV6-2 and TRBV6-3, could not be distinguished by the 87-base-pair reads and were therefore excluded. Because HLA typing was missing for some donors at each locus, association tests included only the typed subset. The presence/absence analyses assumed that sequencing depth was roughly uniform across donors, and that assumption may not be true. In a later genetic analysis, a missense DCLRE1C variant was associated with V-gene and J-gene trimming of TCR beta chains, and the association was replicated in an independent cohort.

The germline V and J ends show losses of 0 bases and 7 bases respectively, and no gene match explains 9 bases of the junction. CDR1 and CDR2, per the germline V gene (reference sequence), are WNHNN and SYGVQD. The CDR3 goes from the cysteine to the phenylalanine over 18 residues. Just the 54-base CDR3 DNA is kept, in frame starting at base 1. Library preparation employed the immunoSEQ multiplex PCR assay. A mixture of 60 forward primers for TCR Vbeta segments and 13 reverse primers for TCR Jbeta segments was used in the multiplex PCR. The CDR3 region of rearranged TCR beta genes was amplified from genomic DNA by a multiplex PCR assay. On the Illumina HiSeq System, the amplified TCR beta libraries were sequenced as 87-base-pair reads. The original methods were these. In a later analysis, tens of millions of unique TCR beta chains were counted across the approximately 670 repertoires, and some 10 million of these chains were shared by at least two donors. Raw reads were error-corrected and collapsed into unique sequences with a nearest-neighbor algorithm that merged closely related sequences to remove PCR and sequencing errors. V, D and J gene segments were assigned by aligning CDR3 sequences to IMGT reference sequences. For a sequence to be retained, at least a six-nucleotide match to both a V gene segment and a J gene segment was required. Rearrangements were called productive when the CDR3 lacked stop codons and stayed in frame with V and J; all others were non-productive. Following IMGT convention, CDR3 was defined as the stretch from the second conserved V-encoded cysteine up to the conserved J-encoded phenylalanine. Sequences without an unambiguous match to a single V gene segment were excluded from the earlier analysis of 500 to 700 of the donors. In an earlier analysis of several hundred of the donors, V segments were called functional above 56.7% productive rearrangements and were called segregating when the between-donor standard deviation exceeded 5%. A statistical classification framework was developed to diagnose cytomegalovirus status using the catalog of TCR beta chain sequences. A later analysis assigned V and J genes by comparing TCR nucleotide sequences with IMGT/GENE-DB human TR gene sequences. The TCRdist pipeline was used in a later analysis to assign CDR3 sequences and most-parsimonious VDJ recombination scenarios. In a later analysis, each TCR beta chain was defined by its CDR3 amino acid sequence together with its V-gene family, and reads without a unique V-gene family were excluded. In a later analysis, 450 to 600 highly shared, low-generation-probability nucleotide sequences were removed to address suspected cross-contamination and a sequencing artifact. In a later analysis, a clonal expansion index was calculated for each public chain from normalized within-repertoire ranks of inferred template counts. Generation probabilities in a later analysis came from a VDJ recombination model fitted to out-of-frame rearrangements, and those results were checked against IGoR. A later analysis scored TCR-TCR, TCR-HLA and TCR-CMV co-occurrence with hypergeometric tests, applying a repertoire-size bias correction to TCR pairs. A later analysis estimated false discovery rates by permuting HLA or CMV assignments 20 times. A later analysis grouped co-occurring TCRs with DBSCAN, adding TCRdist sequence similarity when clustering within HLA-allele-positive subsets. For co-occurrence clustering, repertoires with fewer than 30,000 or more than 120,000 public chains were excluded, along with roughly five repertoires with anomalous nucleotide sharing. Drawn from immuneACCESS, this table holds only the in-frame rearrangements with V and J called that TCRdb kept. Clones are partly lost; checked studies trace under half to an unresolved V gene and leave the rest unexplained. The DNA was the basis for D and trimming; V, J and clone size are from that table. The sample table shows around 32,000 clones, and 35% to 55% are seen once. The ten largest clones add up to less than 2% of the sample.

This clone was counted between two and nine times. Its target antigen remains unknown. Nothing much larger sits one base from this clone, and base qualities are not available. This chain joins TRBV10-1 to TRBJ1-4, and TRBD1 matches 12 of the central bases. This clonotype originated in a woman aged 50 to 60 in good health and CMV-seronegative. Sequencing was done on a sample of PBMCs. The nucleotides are TGCGCCAGCAGTGAGTCTCCGGGACAGGGGGCCGCCGTTGAAAAACTGTTTTTT. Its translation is CASSESPGQGAAVEKLFF.